Listed here is a single TCR beta chain. Some clones are missing from TCRdb's copy, which holds only in-frame ones; the method was immunoSEQ multiplex PCR. Here the sample spans about 150,000 clones, 90% to 95% being singletons. The data were taken from a study of blood T cell repertoires in COVID-19. Whole-study context: COVID-19 samples collected from the United States, Italy and Spain covered acute and convalescent phases.

CDR3 length: 16 amino acids. Unmatched junction bases numbered 8, after V lost 2 bases and J lost 8 bases. From germline, CDR1 is LGHNA and CDR2 YNFKEQ. This receptor was taken from a man aged 50-59 years with acute or convalescent COVID-19. This chain links TRBV4-2 with TRBJ2-1; 11 bases match TRBD1. Sequencing was carried out using peripheral blood. The CDR3 is CASSQRTGGFFDEQFF. CDR3 DNA: TGTGCCAGCAGCCAAAGGACAGGGGGCTTTTTTGATGAGCAGTTCTTC.